The clone carrying this TCR beta chain was found a few times. This entry comes from a study of T cell repertoires in cytomegalovirus infection. Study background: Through public TCR beta signatures, both CMV infection and matching HLA type were indicated.

Each CDR3 protein is one row after TCRdb ran MiXCR on the reads. The data contain some 160,000 distinct CDR3 sequences, 17% of them singletons. Germline lookup yields CDR1 MNHNY and CDR2 SVGAGI (reference sequence). CDR3 length equals 15 residues. The germline V and J ends were trimmed by 2 bases and 2 bases, with 10 bases remaining between them. This receptor was taken from a human donor in good health (CMV status not recorded). Some clones in this sample may be carry-over from other donors' samples. The sequencing sample was made of CD8+ T cells from PBMCs. J is TRBJ2-1 and V is TRBV6-6; D ambiguous. The CDR3 loop reads CASSYSASTYNEQFF. Written as DNA, the CDR3 is TGTGCCAGCAGTTACAGTGCCAGCACCTACAATGAGCAGTTCTTC.